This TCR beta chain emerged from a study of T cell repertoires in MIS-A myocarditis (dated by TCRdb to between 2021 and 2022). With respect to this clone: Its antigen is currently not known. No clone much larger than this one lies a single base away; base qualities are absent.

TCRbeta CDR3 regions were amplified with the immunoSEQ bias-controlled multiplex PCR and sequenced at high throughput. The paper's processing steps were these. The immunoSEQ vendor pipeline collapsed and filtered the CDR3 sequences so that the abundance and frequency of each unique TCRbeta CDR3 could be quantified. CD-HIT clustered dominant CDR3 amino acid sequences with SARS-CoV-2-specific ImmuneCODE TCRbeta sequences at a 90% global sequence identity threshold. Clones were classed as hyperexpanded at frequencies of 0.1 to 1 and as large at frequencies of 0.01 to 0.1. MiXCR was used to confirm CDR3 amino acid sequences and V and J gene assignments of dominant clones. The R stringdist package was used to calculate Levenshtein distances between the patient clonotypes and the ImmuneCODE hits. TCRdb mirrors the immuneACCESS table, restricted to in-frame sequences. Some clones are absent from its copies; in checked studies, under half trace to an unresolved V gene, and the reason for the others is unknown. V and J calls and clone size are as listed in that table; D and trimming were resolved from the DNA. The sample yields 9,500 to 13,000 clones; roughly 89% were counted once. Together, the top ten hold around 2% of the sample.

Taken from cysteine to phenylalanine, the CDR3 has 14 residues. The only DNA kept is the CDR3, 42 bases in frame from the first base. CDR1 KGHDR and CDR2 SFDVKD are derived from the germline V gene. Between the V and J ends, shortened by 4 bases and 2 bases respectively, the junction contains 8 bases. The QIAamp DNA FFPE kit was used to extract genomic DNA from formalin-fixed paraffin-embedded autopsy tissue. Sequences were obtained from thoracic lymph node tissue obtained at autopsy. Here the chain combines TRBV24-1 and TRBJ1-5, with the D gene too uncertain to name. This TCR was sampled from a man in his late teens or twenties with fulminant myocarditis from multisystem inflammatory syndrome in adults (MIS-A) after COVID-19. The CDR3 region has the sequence CATSDSTGNQPQHF. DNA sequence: TGTGCCACCAGTGACTCGACGGGCAATCAGCCCCAGCATTTT.